The rows below give T cell receptor beta chains drawn from one sample of a study of early T cells in non-severe SARS-CoV-2 infection. MiXCR, run by TCRdb on the 5' RACE reads, gives a single entry per CDR3 protein. The sample holds about 30,000 distinct CDR3 sequences, approximately 5.9% seen once. Material for sequencing was whole blood. Receptors were obtained from an adult who was a healthcare worker with PCR-confirmed SARS-CoV-2 infection or an uninfected control (not recorded which). Both conserved end residues are part of each CDR3. D genes are given only for firm matches. Only some rows state a clone size, as once, few, many or a class for expanded clones.

CASRLGRKWEWTYNEQFF,TGTGCAAGTCGCTTAGGGCGGAAATGGGAGTGGACCTACAATGAGCAGTTCTTC,TRBV12-2,TRBJ2-1,.,.
CASQLVASNEQFF,TGTGCCAGCCAACTAGTTGCGTCCAATGAGCAGTTCTTC,TRBV11-2,TRBJ2-1,.,many
CASSQDLLAGAGTDTQYF,TGTGCCAGCAGCCAAGATCTACTAGCGGGAGCCGGCACAGATACGCAGTATTTT,TRBV4-2,TRBJ2-3,TRBD2,.
CASSRIRDGGYVAKNIQYF,TGTGCCAGCTCACGCATCCGGGACGGAGGTTATGTGGCCAAAAACATTCAGTACTTC,TRBV18,TRBJ2-4,.,many
CASSGEAGQPYF,TGTGCCAGCAGCGGGGAAGCGGGACAGCCGTACTTC,TRBV5-8,TRBJ2-7,.,few
CSAFRTANTEAFF,TGCAGTGCTTTTAGAACAGCGAACACTGAAGCTTTCTTT,TRBV20-1,TRBJ1-1,.,.
CASSPWDRGINTGELFF,TGTGCCAGCAGTCCCTGGGACAGGGGAATTAACACCGGGGAGCTGTTTTTT,TRBV27,TRBJ2-2,TRBD1,.
CASSVSPATNQETQYF,TGTGCCAGCAGCGTAAGTCCGGCCACAAACCAAGAGACCCAGTACTTC,TRBV9,TRBJ2-5,.,.
CASSLVGLLQETQYF,TGTGCCAGCAGCTTAGTGGGACTACTCCAAGAGACCCAGTACTTC,TRBV11-1,TRBJ2-5,TRBD2,many
CASSQVQGYEQYF,TGTGCCAGCAGCCAAGTACAGGGTTACGAGCAGTACTTC,TRBV3-1,TRBJ2-7,.,many
CASSQEGTGSFQPQHF,TGCGCCAGCAGCCAAGAGGGGACAGGGTCTTTTCAGCCCCAGCATTTT,TRBV4-1,TRBJ1-5,TRBD1,few
CASSPSAGSTDTQYF,TGTGCCAGCAGTCCCTCGGCAGGAAGCACAGATACGCAGTATTTT,TRBV25-1,TRBJ2-3,.,.
CASSQLGRSYEQYF,TGTGCCAGCAGTCAACTGGGACGATCCTACGAGCAGTACTTC,TRBV11-2,TRBJ2-7,.,many
CASSEVASSYNEQFF,TGTGCCAGCAGTGAAGTAGCTAGCTCCTACAATGAGCAGTTCTTC,TRBV6-1,TRBJ2-1,.,many
CASQTNPPVDEAFF,TGCGCCAGCCAGACCAACCCCCCCGTGGATGAAGCTTTCTTT,TRBV5-1,TRBJ1-1,.,many
CASSLVSALVNEQFF,TGCGCCAGCAGCTTGGTCAGCGCCCTGGTCAATGAGCAGTTCTTC,TRBV5-1,TRBJ2-1,.,many
CSAKHPRGRNTIYF,TGCAGTGCTAAACACCCCAGGGGGAGAAACACCATATATTTT,TRBV20-1,TRBJ1-3,TRBD1,many
CAISGPGVGQVLNEQFF,TGTGCCATCAGTGGGCCAGGGGTTGGACAGGTCTTAAATGAGCAGTTCTTC,TRBV10-3,TRBJ2-1,TRBD1,.
CASSLQSTYNSPLHF,TGTGCCAGCAGTTTACAGTCTACCTATAATTCACCCCTCCACTTT,TRBV28,TRBJ1-6,.,many
CASRQNLAGVHEQYF,TGTGCCAGCAGGCAGAATCTAGCGGGAGTCCACGAGCAGTACTTC,TRBV12-3/TRBV12-4,TRBJ2-7,TRBD2,many
CASRGDRRSGNTIYF,TGCGCCAGCAGGGGGGACAGGCGCTCTGGAAACACCATATATTTT,TRBV10-2,TRBJ1-3,TRBD1,.
CSARPSGSRSPEAFF,TGCAGTGCTAGACCTTCAGGGAGCCGATCACCTGAAGCTTTCTTT,TRBV20-1,TRBJ1-1,.,.
CASSLAQKPYEQYF,TGTGCCAGCAGCTTAGCACAAAAGCCCTACGAGCAGTACTTC,TRBV11-2,TRBJ2-7,.,many
CSARIRGLLLNEQFF,TGCAGTGCTAGGATTAGGGGGTTGTTGTTAAATGAGCAGTTCTTC,TRBV20-1,TRBJ2-1,.,few
CASQEIRESIDTQYF,TGTGCCAGCCAGGAGATCCGGGAATCGATAGATACGCAGTATTTT,TRBV28,TRBJ2-3,.,many
CASSLGSGFGYTF,TGTGCCAGCAGCCTTGGTTCGGGGTTTGGCTACACCTTC,TRBV7-8,TRBJ1-2,.,many
CASSPSPNTEAFF,TGTGCCAGCTCACCATCCCCGAACACTGAAGCTTTCTTT,TRBV18,TRBJ1-1,.,many
CASSTTGLAGVTGELFF,TGTGCCAGCAGCACTACCGGACTAGCGGGGGTCACCGGGGAGCTGTTTTTT,TRBV7-3,TRBJ2-2,TRBD2,many
CATSDPGHGQETQYF,TGTGCCACCAGTGATCCGGGACACGGCCAAGAGACCCAGTACTTC,TRBV24-1,TRBJ2-5,.,many
CASSPPDRIYEQYF,TGTGCCAGCAGCCCGCCTGACAGAATCTACGAGCAGTACTTC,TRBV7-9,TRBJ2-7,.,many
CASSLVRGSPYEQYF,TGTGCCAGCAGCTTAGTTCGCGGGAGTCCCTACGAGCAGTACTTC,TRBV7-2,TRBJ2-7,TRBD2,.
CASSESGEGRGTQYF,TGCGCCAGCAGTGAGTCGGGGGAGGGCCGGGGTACGCAGTATTTT,TRBV10-1,TRBJ2-3,TRBD2,.
CASSLVGYAGELFF,TGTGCCAGCAGCTTAGTGGGTTACGCCGGGGAGCTGTTTTTT,TRBV7-6,TRBJ2-2,.,.
CASSTGLAGAAQYF,TGTGCCAGCAGCACGGGACTAGCGGGAGCAGCGCAGTATTTT,TRBV7-8,TRBJ2-3,TRBD2,many
CSSSSELSYEQYF,TGCAGTTCCTCCTCGGAGCTCTCCTACGAGCAGTACTTC,TRBV20-1,TRBJ2-7,.,.
CASSPSSGNQPQHF,TGTGCCAGCTCACCGAGTAGCGGGAATCAGCCCCAGCATTTT,TRBV18,TRBJ1-5,.,many
CASSLERGSPSSYNEQFF,TGCGCCAGCAGCTTGGAGCGGGGCTCACCGAGCTCCTACAATGAGCAGTTCTTC,TRBV5-1,TRBJ2-1,TRBD2,many
CASSFGGRETQYF,TGTGCCAGCAGCTTCGGGGGCAGAGAGACCCAGTACTTC,TRBV11-3,TRBJ2-5,.,few
CASSGLYTGELFF,TGTGCCAGCAGCGGTTTATACACCGGGGAGCTGTTTTTT,TRBV7-6,TRBJ2-2,.,many
CASSSRSGREPYEQYF,TGTGCCAGCAGTTCCCGGAGCGGGAGGGAGCCCTACGAGCAGTACTTC,TRBV7-2,TRBJ2-7,TRBD2,many
CASSVGLWQPQHF,TGTGCCAGCAGTGTAGGGCTCTGGCAGCCCCAGCATTTT,TRBV2,TRBJ1-5,.,medium-sized
CASSLEARTSGNEQFF,TGCGCCAGCAGCTTGGAGGCCCGGACTAGCGGCAATGAGCAGTTCTTC,TRBV5-1,TRBJ2-1,TRBD2,many
CASSRALGDTQYF,TGTGCCAGCAGTCGGGCTTTGGGGGATACGCAGTATTTT,TRBV28,TRBJ2-3,.,many
CASGPDGREPYNEQFF,TGTGCTAGTGGTCCGGACGGGCGGGAGCCCTACAATGAGCAGTTCTTC,TRBV12-5,TRBJ2-1,TRBD2,many
CASSLGTGGRQPQHF,TGCGCCAGCAGCTTGGGAACGGGGGGCCGGCAGCCCCAGCATTTT,TRBV5-1,TRBJ1-5,.,many
CASRSTGRYGYTF,TGTGCCAGCAGGTCCACAGGGCGGTATGGCTACACCTTC,TRBV28,TRBJ1-2,.,few
CASSVGSRTANTEAFF,TGTGCCAGCAGCGTAGGATCCCGGACAGCTAACACTGAAGCTTTCTTT,TRBV9,TRBJ1-1,.,many
CASSPSGRADTQYF,TGCGCCAGCAGTCCTAGCGGGAGGGCAGATACGCAGTATTTT,TRBV10-2,TRBJ2-3,TRBD2,many
CASSLQDNSPLHF,TGTGCCAGCAGTCTCCAGGATAATTCACCCCTCCACTTT,TRBV6-1,TRBJ1-6,.,.
CASSSPSGLYEQYF,TGTGCCAGCAGCTCTCCTAGCGGGCTCTACGAGCAGTACTTC,TRBV7-3,TRBJ2-7,TRBD2,many
CSASRPDSTDTQYF,TGCAGTGCTAGCCGACCTGACAGCACAGATACGCAGTATTTT,TRBV20-1,TRBJ2-3,.,few
CAREQGEWPYEQYF,TGTGCCAGGGAACAGGGAGAGTGGCCCTACGAGCAGTACTTC,TRBV2,TRBJ2-7,.,many
CASTGGSGGSYEQYF,TGTGCCAGCACCGGGGGTAGCGGGGGATCCTACGAGCAGTACTTC,TRBV28,TRBJ2-7,TRBD2,few